This T cell receptor (beta chain) comes out of a study of radiation and T cells in renal cell carcinoma. Study-wide background: Nephrectomy followed 15 Gy stereotactic body radiation by 4 weeks.

As for time point: blood 2 weeks post-SBRT. As for treatment: 15 Gy SBRT to primary tumor, nephrectomy 4 weeks later. Blood was sampled at baseline, 2 weeks and 4 weeks after SBRT. The tumor was a clear cell renal cell carcinoma. Repertoires were generated with immunoSEQ multiplex PCR, while TCRdb's copy carries only in-frame clones and drops some. The sample has about 150,000 clones; around 90% are singletons. V lost 6 bases, J lost 2 bases, and 16 bases lay in between. Per germline, CDR1 SNHLY and CDR2 FYNNEI. The CDR3 loop spans 15 amino acids. This specimen was blood, taken from a patient whose treatment included radiotherapy and nephrectomy. This clonotype was obtained from a woman in her forties or fifties with renal cell carcinoma. The rearrangement joins TRBV2 to TRBJ1-2; D is unclear. CDR3 sequence: CASRKDNPTNYGYTF. DNA of the CDR3: TGTGCCAGCAGAAAAGACAACCCGACGAACTATGGCTACACCTTC.